The 32 T cell receptor beta chains presented below share a single source sample, sequenced in a study of neurological immune-mediated disorders. Time point here: longitudinal time-point 1 (baseline). TCRdb used MiXCR to reprocess the 5' RACE reads, holding one entry per CDR3 protein. This table holds tens of thousands of distinct CDR3 sequences, roughly an eighth found once. Sequenced: PBMCs. These TCRs come from a female donor with HTLV-1-associated myelopathy (HAM/TSP).

This clonotype was seen ten or more times. The chain couples TRBV24-1 to TRBJ2-5; TRBD1 matches at 11 bases. Trimming at V came to 8 bases and at J to 5 bases, leaving 9 bases not matched to a gene. Germline V lookup: CDR1 KGHDR, CDR2 SFDVKD. This CDR3 comprises 15 residues. The CDR3, as DNA: TGTGCCACCACCCTGGACAGGGGGCCATTTGAGACCCAGTACTTC. This codes for CATTLDRGPFETQYF.

The chain uses TRBV7-9 and TRBJ1-1, with D perhaps TRBD1 (6 bases). This CDR3 comprises 13 residues. V lost 10 bases, J lost 5 bases, and 17 bases lay in between. Germline V gene sequence: CDR1 SEHNR, CDR2 FQNEAQ (reference sequence). CDR3 in amino acids: CATIPNRETEAFF. In nucleotides, the CDR3 is TGTGCCACCATCCCTAACAGGGAGACTGAAGCTTTCTTT.

This clonotype was found a few times. J is TRBJ2-2 and V is TRBV12-3 or TRBV12-4; D perhaps matches TRBD2 (5 bases). V was shortened by 5 bases and J by 1 base, with 11 bases between the two germline ends. This CDR3 has 15 amino acids. CDR3 protein: CASSPEGRNTGELFF. Here the CDR3 DNA reads TGTGCCAGCAGTCCTGAGGGAAGGAACACCGGGGAGCTGTTTTTT.

This clonotype has at least ten counts. The chain employs TRBV12-3 or TRBV12-4 and TRBJ1-1; 9 nucleotides agree with TRBD1. The CDR3 runs 15 residues. V shed 5 bases and J 5 bases; nucleotides not matched to a gene: 9. The CDR3 loop is CASSPMTGGGTEAFF. DNA of the CDR3: TGTGCCAGCAGTCCGATGACAGGGGGAGGAACTGAAGCTTTCTTT.

This clonotype has ten or more counts. The chain links TRBV4-2 to TRBJ1-3, with TRBD1 identical over 7 bases. The ends lost 4 bases at V and 0 bases at J; junction bases unmatched: 15. The V gene's germline CDR1 is LGHNA and CDR2 YNFKEQ. The CDR3 has 19 amino acids. This CDR3 reads CASSLTSYRGPSSGNTIYF. The CDR3 coding sequence is TGTGCCAGCAGCCTCACGAGCTACAGGGGACCAAGCTCTGGAAACACCATATATTTT.

Of note for this clonotype: Since a much larger clone is just one base distant, this may be a read error. V usage is TRBV20-1 and J usage is TRBJ2-1, with D tentatively TRBD1 (5 bases). The CDR3 sequence is 12 residues long. Germline lookup yields CDR1 DFQATT and CDR2 SNEGSKA (reference sequence). The CDR3 is CSARKQGTERFF. CDR3 bases: TGCAGTGCTAGGAAGCAGGGTACTGAGCGGTTCTTC.

The chain links TRBV5-1 to TRBJ1-2; D ambiguous. Germline CDR1 is SGHRS and CDR2 is YFSETQ. The CDR3 contains 15 residues. Trimming left V 0 bases short and J 1 base short, with 10 bases between. As DNA, the CDR3 is TGCGCCAGCAGCTTGGCTGCACCCAATAACTATGGCTACACCTTC. Amino acids: CASSLAAPNNYGYTF. Using reference TRBV5-1 and TRBJ1-2 for the parts outside the CDR3, the full variable domain is KAGVTQTPRYLIKTRGQQVTLSCSPISGHRSVSWYQQTPGQGLQFLFEYFSETQRNKGNFPGRFSGRQFSNSRSEMNVSTLELGDSALYLCASSLAAPNNYGYTFGSGTRLTVV.

This clonotype has ten or more counts. V and J are TRBV5-5 and TRBJ2-2; 9 bases align to TRBD1. Germline V gene sequence: CDR1 SGHKS, CDR2 YYEKEE (reference sequence). V lost 5 bases and J lost 1; bases outside the gene matches: 6. CDR3 length: 16 residues. The CDR3: CASSLRGQGNTGELFF. For the CDR3, the DNA is TGTGCCAGCAGTTTGAGGGGACAGGGGAACACCGGGGAGCTGTTTTTT.

V and J are TRBV6-1 and TRBJ2-3, with 7 bases fitting TRBD1. The V gene's germline CDR1 is MNHNS and CDR2 SASEGT. V lost 7 bases and J lost 5; bases outside the gene matches: 12. This CDR3 has 15 amino acids. This chain's CDR3 is CASTPPGTARDTQYF. The DNA for the CDR3 is TGTGCCAGCACCCCTCCCGGGACAGCCAGAGATACGCAGTATTTT.

This clonotype was seen ten or more times. J is TRBJ1-2 and V is TRBV5-1; TRBD1 agrees at 9 bases. J was trimmed by 4 bases and V by 1 base; bases with no gene match: 8. Germline assignment: CDR1 SGHRS and CDR2 YFSETQ. The CDR3 extends over 16 amino acids. CDR3 region: CASSLTAGTGSYGYTF. CDR3 nucleotide sequence: TGCGCCAGCAGCTTGACCGCCGGGACAGGGAGCTATGGCTACACCTTC.

This clonotype was seen ten or more times. The chain joins TRBV12-3 or TRBV12-4 to TRBJ2-1; no clear D gene. Trimming left V 3 bases short and J 0 bases short, with 12 bases between. The CDR3 is 16 residues long. DNA for the CDR3: TGTGCCAGCAGTTTTCTGGAAAATTACTCCTACAATGAGCAGTTCTTC. Amino acid sequence: CASSFLENYSYNEQFF.

This clonotype was seen repeatedly, ten times or more. The J gene is TRBJ2-4, the V gene TRBV25-1, with D possibly being TRBD1 or TRBD2 (7 bases each). The CDR3 covers 14 residues. Germline V gene lookup returns CDR1 MGHDK and CDR2 SYGVNS. Trimming took off 4 bases at V and 8 bases at J, with 15 bases between the two ends. CDR3 protein: CASSGMTGRDIQYF. As DNA, the CDR3 is TGTGCCAGCAGTGGGATGACAGGGAGGGACATTCAGTACTTC.

In this sample, this clonotype turned up many times. This chain links TRBV10-3 with TRBJ2-2, with 9 bases matching TRBD2. V trimming: 0 bases; J trimming: 7 bases; junction bases outside the gene matches: 6. CDR1 ENHRY and CDR2 SYGVKD come from the germline V gene. The CDR3 is 16 residues long. DNA of the CDR3: TGTGCCATCAGTGAGTCGACGGCTAGCGGGGTCGGGGAGCTGTTTTTT. The encoded protein is CAISESTASGVGELFF.

This clonotype occurred many times. This sequence joins TRBV12-3 or TRBV12-4 and TRBJ2-7, with D uncertain. The CDR3 has 15 residues. V was clipped by 2 bases and J by 4 bases, with 15 bases between them. The CDR3 reads CASSLLLGSPYEQYF. The CDR3 DNA follows: TGTGCCAGCAGTTTACTACTTGGATCACCTTACGAGCAGTACTTC.

This clonotype was counted at least ten times. Sequence at one end of the junction differs from germline and may be a read error. The genes are TRBV5-1 and TRBJ1-6; a weak D match, TRBD1 (5 bases). The CDR3 totals 14 residues. Looked up from germline, CDR1 is SGHRS and CDR2 is YFSETQ. CDR3 sequence: CASRLGSGPSPLHF. CDR3 coding DNA: TGCGCCAGCAGATTGGGCTCAGGGCCTTCACCCCTCCACTTT.

This clonotype was recorded once. The V and J genes are TRBV28 and TRBJ2-1, with D maybe TRBD1 (6 bases). CDR3 length: 16 amino acids. Trimming shortened V by 7 bases and J by 8 bases, and 24 bases separated the two germline ends. Germline V CDR1 and CDR2: MDHEN, SYDVKM. The CDR3 sequence is CASICAPGHQRDEQFF. The CDR3 DNA sequence: TGTGCCAGCATTTGCGCTCCGGGACACCAAAGGGATGAGCAGTTCTTC.

This clonotype appeared a few times. This rearrangement joins TRBV5-1 to TRBJ1-4; tentatively, D is TRBD1 (5 bases). The germline gives CDR1 SGHRS, CDR2 YFSETQ. Trimming pared 7 bases from V and 0 bases from J, leaving 10 bases between. The CDR3 consists of 14 residues. CDR3 sequence: CASSQGPTNEKLFF. CDR3 nucleotide sequence: TGCGCCAGCTCGCAGGGCCCAACTAATGAAAAACTGTTTTTT.

On this clonotype: A read error may produce the germline difference seen at one junction end. The chain links TRBV5-1 to TRBJ2-7, with 11 bases fitting TRBD2. Germline loops: CDR1 SGHRS, CDR2 YFSETQ. The CDR3 consists of 16 residues. The CDR3 loop is CANSLAGTSGGYEQYF. In DNA form, the CDR3 reads TGCGCCAACAGCTTGGCCGGAACTAGCGGGGGATACGAGCAGTACTTC.

There are a few counts of this clonotype. The V gene is TRBV19, the J gene TRBJ2-1, with 11 positions matching TRBD1. CDR3 length: 16 residues. Germline V CDR1 and CDR2: LNHDA, SQIVND (reference sequence). V lost 5 bases, J lost 6 bases, and 9 bases stayed unmatched. The CDR3 DNA follows: TGTGCCAGTAGTTCTTTTGGACAGGGGGCTCGCAATGAGCAGTTCTTC. It specifies CASSSFGQGARNEQFF.

This clonotype was picked up many times. The chain links TRBV5-1 to TRBJ1-2; D unresolved. This CDR3 spans 11 amino acids. Germline V gene data show CDR1 as SGHRS and CDR2 as YFSETQ. V lost 3 bases and J 3 bases, leaving 3 bases between the germline ends. The CDR3 loop is CASSSYYGYTF. The CDR3 bases are TGCGCCAGCAGCTCCTACTATGGCTACACCTTC.

J is TRBJ2-1 and V is TRBV19, with TRBD2 identical over 9 bases. This CDR3 is 14 amino acids long. Germline-derived CDR1 and CDR2 are LNHDA and SQIVND (reference sequence). The V and J ends lost 1 base and 6 bases, in that order; junction bases with no gene match: 1. CDR3 region: CASSIVLAGNEQFF. The CDR3 nucleotides read TGTGCCAGTAGTATAGTACTAGCGGGCAATGAGCAGTTCTTC. Filled out from reference TRBV19 and TRBJ2-1, the complete variable domain reads DGGITQSPKYLFRKEGQNVTLSCEQNLNHDAMYWYRQDPGQGLRLIYYSQIVNDFQKGDIAEGYSVSREKKESFPLTVTSAQKNPTAFYLCASSIVLAGNEQFFGPGTRLTVL.

The chain combines TRBV30 with TRBJ2-1; TRBD1 matches 7 bases. The CDR3 contains 14 residues. Germline lookup yields CDR1 GTSNPN and CDR2 SVGIG (reference sequence). The V gene end was trimmed by 8 bases and the J gene end by 4 bases; junction bases not matched to a gene: 11. The CDR3, as DNA: TGTGCCACCTCGACAGGGATAATTTACAATGAGCAGTTCTTC. Translated: CATSTGIIYNEQFF.

There are many counts of this clonotype. CDR3 bases: TGTGCCAGCTTTATTCGAACGGTAGGGACCTACGAGCAGTACTTC. Protein: CASFIRTVGTYEQYF. This chain links TRBV2 with TRBJ2-7, with D unclear. The germline gives CDR1 SNHLY, CDR2 FYNNEI. The ends were cut back, 8 bases at V and 2 bases at J, with 19 bases in the middle. The CDR3 spans 15 residues.

This clonotype was counted many times. The V call is TRBV5-1, the J call TRBJ1-5; D not resolved. CDR3 length: 17 amino acids. Trimming shortened V by 1 base and J by 0 bases, and 14 bases separated the two germline ends. Germline CDR1 and CDR2: SGHRS and YFSETQ. DNA of the CDR3: TGCGCCAGCAGCTTGAGGCCGCACGGCAGTAGCAATCAGCCCCAGCATTTT. This sequence encodes CASSLRPHGSSNQPQHF.

The V call is TRBV9, the J call TRBJ2-3; no definite D call. The CDR3 consists of 15 residues. The V gene's germline CDR1 is SGDLS and CDR2 YYNGEE. Between the trimmed V and J ends, which lost 4 bases and 3 bases, there was a span of 15 bases. The CDR3 is CASSKTVTETDTQYF. The DNA for the CDR3 is TGTGCCAGCAGCAAAACCGTGACCGAAACAGATACGCAGTATTTT.

The sample holds many counts of this clonotype. Germline is not matched at one junction end, which may reflect a read error. V gene TRBV6-6 combines with J gene TRBJ2-7; TRBD1 is a possible D gene (7 bases). Per the germline V gene, CDR1 is MNHNY and CDR2 is SVGAGI (reference sequence). The CDR3 covers 12 residues. CDR3 sequence reads: CASSYGGTEPYF. Written as DNA, the CDR3 is TGTGCCAGCAGTTACGGCGGGACAGAGCCGTACTTC.

The rearrangement uses TRBV5-1 and TRBJ1-1, with TRBD1 identical over 11 bases. Trimming cost V 3 bases and J 4 bases; bases outside gene matches: 8. Germline V lookup: CDR1 SGHRS, CDR2 YFSETQ. The CDR3 loop spans 16 amino acids. The CDR3 loop reads CASSSRTGGVITEAFF. In DNA form, the CDR3 reads TGCGCCAGCAGCTCTAGGACAGGGGGCGTCATCACTGAAGCTTTCTTT.

This clonotype was detected many times. The J gene is TRBJ2-5, the V gene TRBV5-1, with a weak D call TRBD2 (6 bases). The germline CDR1 and CDR2 sequences are SGHRS and YFSETQ. V was shortened by 4 bases and J by 4 bases, with 17 bases between the two germline ends. This CDR3 comprises 15 residues. This CDR3 reads CASSPGTRKGETQYF. The CDR3 coding sequence is TGCGCCAGCAGCCCGGGGACTCGCAAAGGAGAGACCCAGTACTTC.

This clonotype was recorded many times. V and J are TRBV15 and TRBJ1-1; the D is unclear. The CDR3 contains 13 residues. Trimming took off 0 bases at V and 11 bases at J, with 13 bases between the two ends. Germline V CDR1 and CDR2: LNHNV, YYDKDF (reference sequence). CDR3 sequence: CATSRDYGSNAFF. Written as DNA, the CDR3 is TGTGCCACCAGCAGAGATTATGGCTCCAACGCTTTCTTT. Filled out from reference TRBV15 and TRBJ1-1, the complete variable domain reads DAMVIQNPRYQVTQFGKPVTLSCSQTLNHNVMYWYQQKSSQAPKLLFHYYDKDFNNEADTPDNFQSRRPNTSFCFLDIRSPGLGDTAMYLCATSRDYGSNAFFGQGTRLTVV.

This clonotype was seen repeatedly, ten times or more. The chain links TRBV20-1 to TRBJ2-4; the D is unclear. CDR1 is DFQATT, CDR2 SNEGSKA, per germline (reference sequence). Trimming stripped 5 bases from V and 7 bases from J, with 15 bases between. CDR3 length equals 13 residues. In DNA form, the CDR3 reads TGCAGTGCTGGCCCCAGCGTTCAGAACATTCAGTACTTC. Translation: CSAGPSVQNIQYF.

In regard to this clonotype: A much larger clone differs by one base, so this may be a read error. The genes are TRBV2 and TRBJ1-4; D gene uncertain. The CDR3 totals 14 residues. The germline V gene encodes CDR1 SNHLY and CDR2 FYNNEI. This CDR3 is CASSERVRSEKLYF. For the CDR3, the DNA is TGTGCCAGCAGTGAGAGGGTGCGGAGTGAAAAACTGTATTTT.

There are many counts of this clonotype. The J gene is TRBJ2-7, the V gene TRBV20-1; tentatively, D is TRBD2 (6 bases). The V and J ends lost 0 bases and 3 bases respectively, with 12 bases between them. Germline loops: CDR1 DFQATT, CDR2 SNEGSKA (reference sequence). The CDR3 is made up of 14 amino acids. In DNA form, the CDR3 reads TGCAGTGCTAGAGATGGAGGGTATGGCTACGAGCAGTACTTC. Its protein is CSARDGGYGYEQYF.